This T cell receptor beta chain appears in the sequencing data of a study of CD8 T cells in Susac syndrome. At the level of the study: When their blood was taken, patients with Susac syndrome were therapy-naive, taking corticosteroids, or taking intravenous immunoglobulin alone.

Patients with Susac syndrome showed fulfilment of recently defined diagnostic criteria for definite or probable disease. Negative magnetic isolation gave CD8+ and CD4+ cells; FACS enriched CD8+ TEMRA. A quantity of roughly 0.5 to 1 ug RNA underwent reverse transcription using random hexamers. From the immunoSEQ multiplex PCR reads, TCRdb called clonotypes with MiXCR, one entry per CDR3 protein. The profile shows some 180,000 distinct CDR3 sequences, roughly 94% of them singletons. Regarding the study as a whole: Within Susac syndrome CD4+ T cell repertoires, clonal expansion was not evident.

About this clonotype itself: The antigen remains undetermined.

The sample comprised CD4+ T cells from PBMCs. This TCR derives from a human donor with Susac syndrome.

This CDR3 is CASSVGPSPSTDTQYF. For the CDR3, the DNA is TGTGCCAGCAGCGTAGGCCCTAGCCCTAGCACAGATACGCAGTATTTT. The chain has TRBV9 and TRBJ2-3; D may be TRBD2 (5 bases). The CDR3 extends over 16 amino acids. Germline V lookup: CDR1 SGDLS, CDR2 YYNGEE. The V gene lost 0 bases and the J gene lost 0 bases, with 11 bases spanning the gap.